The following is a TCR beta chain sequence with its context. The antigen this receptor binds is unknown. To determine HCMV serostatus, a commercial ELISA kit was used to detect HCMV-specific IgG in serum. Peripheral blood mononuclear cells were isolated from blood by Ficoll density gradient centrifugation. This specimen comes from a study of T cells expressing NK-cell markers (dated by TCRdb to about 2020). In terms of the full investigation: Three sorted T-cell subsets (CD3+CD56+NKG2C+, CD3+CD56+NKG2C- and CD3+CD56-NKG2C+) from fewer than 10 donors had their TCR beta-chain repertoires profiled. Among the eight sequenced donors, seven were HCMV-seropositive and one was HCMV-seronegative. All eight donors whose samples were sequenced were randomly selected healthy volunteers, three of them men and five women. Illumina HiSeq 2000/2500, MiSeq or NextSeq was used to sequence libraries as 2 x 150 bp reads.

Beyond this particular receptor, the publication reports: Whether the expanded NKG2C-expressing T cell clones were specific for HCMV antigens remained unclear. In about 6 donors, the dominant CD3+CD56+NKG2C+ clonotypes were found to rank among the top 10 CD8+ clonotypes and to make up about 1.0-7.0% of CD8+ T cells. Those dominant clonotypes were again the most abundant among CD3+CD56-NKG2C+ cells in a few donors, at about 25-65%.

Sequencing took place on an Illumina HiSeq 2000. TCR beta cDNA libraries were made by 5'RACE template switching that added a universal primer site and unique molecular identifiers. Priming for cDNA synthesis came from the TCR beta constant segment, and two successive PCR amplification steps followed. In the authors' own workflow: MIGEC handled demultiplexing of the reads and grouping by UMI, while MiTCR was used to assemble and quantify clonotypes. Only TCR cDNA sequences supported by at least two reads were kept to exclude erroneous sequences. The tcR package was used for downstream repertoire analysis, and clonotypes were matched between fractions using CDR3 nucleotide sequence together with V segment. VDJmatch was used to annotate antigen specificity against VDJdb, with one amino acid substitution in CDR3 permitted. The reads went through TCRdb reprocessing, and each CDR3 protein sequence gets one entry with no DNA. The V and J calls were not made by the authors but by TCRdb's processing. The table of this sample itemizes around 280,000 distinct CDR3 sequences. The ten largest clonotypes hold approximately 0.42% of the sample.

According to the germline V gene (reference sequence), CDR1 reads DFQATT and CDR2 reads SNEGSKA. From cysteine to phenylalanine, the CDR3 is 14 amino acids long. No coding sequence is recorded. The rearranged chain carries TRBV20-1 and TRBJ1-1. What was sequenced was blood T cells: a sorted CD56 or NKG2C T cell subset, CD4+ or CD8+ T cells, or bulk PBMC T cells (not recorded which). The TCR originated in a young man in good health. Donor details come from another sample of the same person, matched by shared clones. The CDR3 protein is CSAPQRALNTEAFF.